The clone carrying this T cell receptor beta chain was detected a few times. The sample belongs to a study of T-cell reconstitution after alpha-beta-depleted transplantation in children. V lost 5 bases to trimming and J lost 3 bases, with 16 bases between them. Germline CDR1 reads KGHSH; CDR2 reads LQKENI. The CDR3 has 15 residues. For TCRbeta, the library was prepared with unique molecular identifiers. TCRdb redid the calling of the PCR reads with MiXCR, one entry per CDR3 protein. This table holds hundreds of thousands of distinct CDR3 sequences, under 8.5% found once. The TCR was taken from a male patient aged 2 to 10 who had a stem cell transplant for acute myeloid leukemia, so the T cells may come from the graft donor. The sequencing used PBMCs, mostly from graft donor cells, collected 360 days after TCRalphabeta/CD19-depleted stem cell transplant. The chain is built from TRBV18 and TRBJ2-5; TRBD2 might be the D (5 bases). CDR3 protein: CASSTRRGREETQYF. The CDR3, as DNA: TGTGCCAGCTCAACTCGTCGAGGGCGGGAAGAGACCCAGTACTTC.